This TCR beta chain was documented in a study of T cell responses to AZD1222 COVID-19 vaccine. Study outcomes and limitations: Donors were chiefly white British, with a greater number of females, and clonal diversity was perhaps underestimated.

The V gene lost 0 bases and the J gene lost 2 bases, with 9 bases spanning the gap. Looked up from germline, CDR1 is SGDLS and CDR2 is YYNGEE. The CDR3 spans 14 residues. The table came from immunoSEQ multiplex PCR; TCRdb's copy has only in-frame clones and leaves some out. The profile shows 140,000 to 150,000 clones, about 92% of them singletons. Worth noting for this clone: The antigen remains undetermined.

The chain couples TRBV9 to TRBJ2-7; unclear D gene. The sequence was obtained from an adult who had recovered from COVID-19. The material was peripheral blood, obtained after recovery from COVID-19. CDR3: CASSVGGYAYEQYF. The CDR3 DNA reads TGTGCCAGCAGCGTAGGGGGATATGCCTACGAGCAGTACTTC. The full variable domain, completed using reference TRBV9 and TRBJ2-7, is DSGVTQTPKHLITATGQRVTLRCSPRSGDLSVYWYQQSLDQGLQFLIQYYNGEERAKGNILERFSAQQFPDLHSELNLSSLELGDSALYFCASSVGGYAYEQYFGPGTRLTVT.